The T cell receptor beta chain described here comes from a study of blood T cells in healthy people across ages. Each donor's blood draw was 7.5 to 10 milliliters of peripheral blood. Then a second PCR, running about 6 to 12 cycles, was carried out with a sample-barcoded 5' primer and a J-beta primer mix. Each cDNA was tagged by a template-switch adaptor containing 12 random nucleotides. Each sample provided no less than 2.5 million CDR3-containing paired-end reads. MiXCR, run by TCRdb on the 5' RACE reads, gives a single entry per CDR3 protein. The table shows some 640,000 distinct CDR3 sequences, with about half occurring only once. Trimming stripped 9 bases from V and 6 bases from J, with 17 bases between. Looked up from germline, CDR1 is SGHRS and CDR2 is YFSETQ. This CDR3 region has 13 residues.

Sequencing was carried out using blood. The J gene is TRBJ2-3, the V gene TRBV5-1; D ambiguous. The TCR originated in a woman in her fifties or sixties in good health. For the CDR3, the DNA is TGCGCCACTTCAATAATTCCCCGGGATACGCAGTATTTT. Translating it yields CATSIIPRDTQYF.